Below are 11 T cell receptor beta chains sequenced from a single sample in a study of CD8+ T cells in alopecia areata. RNA was isolated and reverse transcribed to cDNA, the sequencing template. Here immunoSEQ multiplex PCR was the method, and the copy in TCRdb shows in-frame clones only, minus some. Of hundreds of thousands of clones in the sample, 65% to 70% are singletons; the top ten hold approximately 1.2%. The sample in question was CD4+ T cells sorted from blood, obtained at week 0. These receptors originate from a human donor with alopecia areata.

The V and J genes are TRBV15 and TRBJ2-7, with 9 nucleotides matching TRBD1. Trimming took 1 base from V and 0 from J; bases not matched to a gene: 4. The CDR3 has 16 amino acids. CDR1 LNHNV and CDR2 YYDKDF come from the germline V gene (reference sequence). The CDR3 DNA sequence: TGTGCCACCAGCAGAGTAGGGACAGGGAGCTCCTACGAGCAGTACTTC. As protein: CATSRVGTGSSYEQYF. The full variable domain, rest sourced from reference TRBV15 and TRBJ2-7, is DAMVIQNPRYQVTQFGKPVTLSCSQTLNHNVMYWYQQKSSQAPKLLFHYYDKDFNNEADTPDNFQSRRPNTSFCFLDIRSPGLGDTAMYLCATSRVGTGSSYEQYFGPGTRLTVT.

This clone appeared a few times. The chain is built from TRBV5-1 and TRBJ2-3, with D hard to call. V was cut by 6 bases and J by 6 bases, with 11 bases left in between. The CDR3 spans 12 residues. Per germline, CDR1 SGHRS and CDR2 YFSETQ. The CDR3: CASNEPGDTQYF. Written as DNA, the CDR3 is TGCGCCAGCAACGAACCTGGGGATACGCAGTATTTT.

The V gene is TRBV2, the J gene TRBJ2-7, with D unclear. The CDR3 consists of 13 residues. Germline V CDR1 and CDR2: SNHLY, FYNNEI. V lost 4 bases to trimming and J lost 0 bases, with 7 bases between them. CDR3 sequence reads: CASSARSSYEQYF. DNA of the CDR3: TGTGCCAGCAGTGCCCGTTCCTCCTACGAGCAGTACTTC.

The V call is TRBV30, the J call TRBJ2-3, with D possibly being TRBD1 (6 bases). The CDR3 loop spans 12 amino acids. CDR1 and CDR2 from the germline V gene are GTSNPN and SVGIG (reference sequence). The V gene lost 8 bases and the J gene lost 4 bases, with 13 bases spanning the gap. The CDR3 loop is CAGRTVSDTQYF. CDR3 DNA sequence: TGTGCCGGCCGGACAGTCTCAGATACGCAGTATTTT.

This chain links TRBV27 with TRBJ2-2; D may be TRBD1 or TRBD2 (5 bases each). The germline CDR1 and CDR2 sequences are MNHEY and SMNVEV (reference sequence). The V and J ends lost 1 base and 4 bases respectively, with 7 bases between them. This CDR3 has 14 residues. The DNA for the CDR3 is TGTGCCAGCAGTTTATGGGGGTCCACCGGGGAGCTGTTTTTT. It encodes CASSLWGSTGELFF.

This clone has more than one count but fewer than ten. This chain links TRBV10-3 with TRBJ2-7; D call uncertain. This CDR3 is 14 amino acids long. Germline CDR1 reads ENHRY; CDR2 reads SYGVKD. V lost 0 bases, J lost 4 bases, and 10 bases lay in between. The CDR3 DNA follows: TGTGCCATCAGTGAGTCATCAGAAATGTACGAGCAGTACTTC. Residues: CAISESSEMYEQYF.

This chain joins TRBV7-3 and TRBJ1-1; no clear D. Germline lookup yields CDR1 SGHTA and CDR2 FQGTGA. V was pared by 6 bases and J by 3 bases, with 8 bases between. CDR3 length: 12 residues. Here the CDR3 DNA reads TGTGCCAGCAGGAACGGAGACACTGAAGCTTTCTTT. It translates to CASRNGDTEAFF.

The chain is built from TRBV29-1 and TRBJ2-6; tentative D call: TRBD1 (6 bases). Germline V CDR1 and CDR2: SQVTM, ANQGSEA. The germline V and J ends were trimmed by 5 bases and 3 bases, with 11 bases remaining between them. The CDR3 is made up of 14 amino acids. CDR3 DNA sequence: TGCAGCGTTTACAGGGTTGGTGGGGCCAACGTCCTGACTTTC. Amino acid sequence: CSVYRVGGANVLTF.

The rearrangement uses TRBV7-9 and TRBJ1-1; D gene ambiguous. CDR1 is SEHNR, CDR2 FQNEAQ, per germline (reference sequence). The V end was cut by 4 bases, the J end by 8 bases, with 14 bases between. The CDR3 extends over 13 amino acids. CDR3 nucleotide sequence: TGTGCCAGCAGCTCCGGACTAAATAACGAAGCTTTCTTT. Its translation is CASSSGLNNEAFF.

This clone came up once. The V gene is TRBV30, the J gene TRBJ1-5; D uncertain. This CDR3 spans 14 amino acids. Trimming cost V 0 bases and J 2 bases, with 8 bases left between them. Germline lookup yields CDR1 GTSNPN and CDR2 SVGIG (reference sequence). CDR3: CAWSVKGGNQPQHF. DNA for the CDR3: TGTGCCTGGAGTGTAAAGGGTGGCAATCAGCCCCAGCATTTT.

This chain links TRBV19 with TRBJ2-1, with TRBD2 matching over 8 bases. The germline gives CDR1 LNHDA, CDR2 SQIVND (reference sequence). The CDR3 length is 14 residues. V shed 6 bases, J shed 4 bases, and the junction held 5 bases outside the gene matches. This CDR3 is CASSTGGTYNEQFF. Written as DNA, the CDR3 is TGTGCCAGTAGCACGGGGGGGACGTACAATGAGCAGTTCTTC.